The sequence of this TCR beta chain was determined in a study of blood T cell repertoires in COVID-19. Across the whole study: Sites in the United States, Italy and Spain provided acute and convalescent COVID-19 samples.

Seattle enrolled patients during active infection and tracked them longitudinally. Per the original data handling: From reference gene primer amplification, estimates of nucleated cell counts were derived. Clones were read by immunoSEQ multiplex PCR, and TCRdb kept only the in-frame ones, dropping some. That table supplies the V and J calls and clone size; D and trimming were determined from the DNA. The sample holds 400,000 to 450,000 clones, around 91% seen once. Sequenced sample: peripheral blood. The TCR originated in a woman aged 40 to 50 with COVID-19, enrolled during active disease.

The CDR3 nucleotides are TGCGCCAGCAGCCAAGACCCCGGGGGAAACGGGAACACTGAAGCTTTCTTT. It is translated as CASSQDPGGNGNTEAFF. The rearrangement uses TRBV4-3 and TRBJ1-1, with D possibly TRBD1 on 5 matching bases. CDR3 length: 17 residues. Germline V lookup: CDR1 LGHNA, CDR2 YSLEER. The ends were cut back, 0 bases at V and 1 base at J, with 15 bases in the middle.